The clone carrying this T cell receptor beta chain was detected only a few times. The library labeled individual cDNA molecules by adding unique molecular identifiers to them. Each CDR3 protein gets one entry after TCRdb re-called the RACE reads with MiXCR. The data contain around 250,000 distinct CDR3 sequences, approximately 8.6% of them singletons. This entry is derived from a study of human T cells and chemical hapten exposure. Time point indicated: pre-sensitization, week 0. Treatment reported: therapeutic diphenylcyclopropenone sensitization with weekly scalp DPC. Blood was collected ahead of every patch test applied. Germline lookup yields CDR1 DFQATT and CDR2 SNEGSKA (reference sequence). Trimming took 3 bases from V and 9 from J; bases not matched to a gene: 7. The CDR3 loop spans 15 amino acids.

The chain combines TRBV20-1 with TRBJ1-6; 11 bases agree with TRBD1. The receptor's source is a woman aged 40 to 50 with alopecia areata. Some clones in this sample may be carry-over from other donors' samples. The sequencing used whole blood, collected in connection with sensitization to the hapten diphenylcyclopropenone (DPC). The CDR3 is CSASGDRGSFSPLHF. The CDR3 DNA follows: TGCAGTGCTAGCGGGGACAGGGGGTCGTTTTCACCCCTCCACTTT.